These 18 T cell receptor beta chains were all obtained from the same sample, sequenced in a study of cytomegalovirus exposure and HLA in healthy donors. Sequenced by immunoSEQ multiplex PCR; TCRdb stores in-frame clones only, minus some. There are a few hundred thousand clones in the sample; about 86% occur only once, and roughly 1% lies in the top ten. Sequenced material: PBMCs. The source is a young woman in good health and CMV-seronegative.

The table lists this clone with a few counts. The J gene is TRBJ1-5, the V gene TRBV18, with 9 bases that match TRBD1. V shed 3 bases, J shed 3 bases, and the junction held 6 bases outside the gene matches. Germline V CDR1 and CDR2: KGHSH, LQKENI. The CDR3 contains 16 residues. CDR3 sequence: CASSPRQGGDNQPQHF. CDR3 coding DNA: TGTGCCAGCTCACCCCGACAGGGGGGAGACAATCAGCCCCAGCATTTT. Drawing the rest from reference TRBV18 and TRBJ1-5, the complete variable domain is NAGVMQNPRHLVRRRGQEARLRCSPMKGHSHVYWYRQLPEEGLKFMVYLQKENIIDESGMPKERFSAEFPKEGPSILRIQQVVRGDSAAYFCASSPRQGGDNQPQHFGDGTRLSIL.

The chain uses TRBV7-9 and TRBJ2-1; D unresolved. V was trimmed by 5 bases and J by 4 bases, leaving 9 bases between them. This CDR3 contains 13 residues. Germline CDR1 SEHNR, CDR2 FQNEAQ (reference sequence). CDR3 in DNA: TGTGCCAGCAGCCCGGAACAGTACAATGAGCAGTTCTTC. Translating it yields CASSPEQYNEQFF. The full variable domain, its missing parts supplied by reference TRBV7-9 and TRBJ2-1, is DTGVSQNPRHKITKRGQNVTFRCDPISEHNRLYWYRQTLGQGPEFLTYFQNEAQLEKSRLLSDRFSAERPKGSFSTLEIQRTEQGDSAMYLCASSPEQYNEQFFGPGTRLTVL.

The chain uses TRBV11-2 and TRBJ2-3; D possibly corresponds to TRBD2 (6 bases). Germline loops: CDR1 SGHAT, CDR2 FQNNGV. The CDR3 extends over 17 amino acids. The V and J ends lost 4 bases and 2 bases respectively, with 19 bases between them. In DNA form, the CDR3 reads TGTGCCAGCAGCTCCTCCCTCTACGGGGGTATCACAGATACGCAGTATTTT. Encoded protein: CASSSSLYGGITDTQYF.

This clone was detected a few times. The chain has TRBV18 and TRBJ1-5; D gene ambiguous. This CDR3 comprises 13 residues. CDR1 is KGHSH, CDR2 LQKENI, per germline. Trimming took 0 bases from V and 14 from J, leaving 14 bases between them. The DNA for the CDR3 is TGTGCCAGCTCACCACCTTGGACGGAGGAAAAGCATTTT. Its protein is CASSPPWTEEKHF.

The rearrangement joins TRBV19 to TRBJ2-2, with D perhaps TRBD1 (6 bases). Between the trimmed V and J ends, which lost 5 bases and 6 bases, there was a span of 13 bases. The CDR3 loop spans 14 amino acids. From germline, CDR1 is LNHDA and CDR2 SQIVND (reference sequence). CDR3 protein: CASSSAGAPGELFF. DNA for the CDR3: TGTGCCAGTAGTTCGGCAGGGGCCCCCGGGGAGCTGTTTTTT.

The chain is built from TRBV4-1 and TRBJ2-3; 11 bases agree with TRBD2. CDR1 is MGHRA and CDR2 is YSYEKL in the germline V gene. Trimming at V came to 5 bases and at J to 2 bases, leaving 12 bases not matched to a gene. The CDR3 loop spans 18 amino acids. The CDR3 loop is CASSSVPPSGRNTDTQYF. CDR3 coding DNA: TGCGCCAGCAGCTCAGTCCCCCCTAGCGGGAGGAACACAGATACGCAGTATTTT.

The chain joins TRBV7-8 to TRBJ1-3; D not certain. CDR3 length equals 14 residues. Trimming shortened V by 6 bases and J by 4 bases, and 13 bases separated the two germline ends. Germline V CDR1 and CDR2: SGHVS, FQNEAQ. The CDR3 reads CASSPSVQGNTIYF. The CDR3 DNA follows: TGTGCCAGCAGTCCTAGCGTCCAGGGAAACACCATATATTTT.

The chain uses TRBV4-1 and TRBJ2-7; possible D gene TRBD1, 5 bases. Between the trimmed V and J ends, which lost 3 bases and 7 bases, there was a span of 19 bases. This CDR3 is 15 amino acids long. CDR1 MGHRA and CDR2 YSYEKL come from the germline V gene. CDR3: CASSQGAGAMREQYF. CDR3 DNA: TGCGCCAGCAGCCAGGGCGCTGGGGCAATGAGGGAGCAGTACTTC.

This rearrangement joins TRBV5-1 to TRBJ1-3; no definite D call. V was clipped by 5 bases and J by 0 bases, with 12 bases between them. The CDR3 is 15 residues long. Germline-derived CDR1 and CDR2 are SGHRS and YFSETQ. The CDR3 nucleotides are TGCGCCAGCAGAGGGTTGGCGGGCTCTGGAAACACCATATATTTT. Encoded protein: CASRGLAGSGNTIYF.

The chain uses TRBV7-3 and TRBJ1-2, with D uncertain. This CDR3 is built from 13 residues. The germline V gene encodes CDR1 SGHTA and CDR2 FQGTGA. The V gene lost 2 bases and the J gene lost 2 bases, with 6 bases spanning the gap. CDR3 coding DNA: TGTGCCAGCAGCTTAGGCCGCAACTATGGCTACACCTTC. Protein: CASSLGRNYGYTF.

V gene TRBV6-5 combines with J gene TRBJ2-7; the match to TRBD2 covers 7 bases. This CDR3 is built from 13 residues. Germline lookup yields CDR1 MNHEY and CDR2 SVGAGI. The chain's CDR3 is CVSWRGGAYEQYF. DNA for the CDR3: TGTGTCTCCTGGCGGGGAGGGGCCTACGAGCAGTACTTC.

This chain links TRBV2 with TRBJ2-2; TRBD1 might be the D (6 bases). Germline V gene lookup returns CDR1 SNHLY and CDR2 FYNNEI. This CDR3 has 16 residues. Trimming removed 3 bases from V and 0 bases from J, with 11 bases in between. The CDR3 DNA reads as TGTGCCAGCAGTGACGCAGGGGACCCGAACACCGGGGAGCTGTTTTTT. Translated: CASSDAGDPNTGELFF. Full variable domain (rest looked up from reference TRBV2 and TRBJ2-2): EPEVTQTPSHQVTQMGQEVILRCVPISNHLYFYWYRQILGQKVEFLVSFYNNEISEKSEIFDDQFSVERPDGSNFTLKIRSTKLEDSAMYFCASSDAGDPNTGELFFGEGSRLTVL.

V usage is TRBV20-1 and J usage is TRBJ2-5; D is unresolved. The V end was cut by 2 bases, the J end by 2 bases, with 3 bases between. Germline V CDR1 and CDR2: DFQATT, SNEGSKA (reference sequence). This CDR3 is built from 11 residues. The CDR3 coding sequence is TGCAGTGCTAGACCTCAAGAGACCCAGTACTTC. Its translation is CSARPQETQYF.

This chain links TRBV29-1 with TRBJ1-1, with TRBD1 matching 8 bases. With V trimmed by 6 bases and J by 5 bases, 17 bases remained unmatched. CDR1 and CDR2 (germline): SQVTM, ANQGSEA. CDR3 length: 16 residues. The CDR3 is CSVDVLDRALTTEAFF. The CDR3, as DNA: TGCAGCGTCGACGTTCTGGACAGGGCCCTGACGACTGAAGCTTTCTTT.

J is TRBJ2-5 and V is TRBV28; the match to TRBD1 covers 9 bases. The ends lost 6 bases at V and 5 bases at J; junction bases unmatched: 7. The germline gives CDR1 MDHEN, CDR2 SYDVKM. The CDR3 runs 14 residues. The CDR3 region is CASRGDRVSETQYF. Written as DNA, the CDR3 is TGTGCCAGCAGGGGGGACAGGGTTTCGGAGACCCAGTACTTC.

This sequence joins TRBV6-1 and TRBJ1-2; no definite D call. V was cut by 7 bases and J by 7 bases, with 16 bases left in between. The CDR3 extends over 13 amino acids. CDR1 is MNHNS and CDR2 is SASEGT in the germline V gene. CDR3 bases: TGTGCCAGCACTCCCCCGGCGGGTTCTGGCTACACCTTC. Encoded protein: CASTPPAGSGYTF.

This chain joins TRBV6-1 and TRBJ2-6, with D unresolved. Trimming shortened V by 7 bases and J by 0 bases, and 7 bases separated the two germline ends. This CDR3 spans 14 amino acids. Per the germline V gene, CDR1 is MNHNS and CDR2 is SASEGT. The CDR3 is CASIGLSGANVLTF. CDR3 DNA sequence: TGTGCCAGCATTGGGCTCTCTGGGGCCAACGTCCTGACTTTC.

CDR3 coding DNA: TGTGCCAGCAGAGGGACAGGGACAGGCAATCAGCCCCAGCATTTT. This sequence encodes CASRGTGTGNQPQHF. J is TRBJ1-5 and V is TRBV5-8; 9 positions match TRBD1. The germline V gene has CDR1 SGHTS and CDR2 YDEGEE. V shed 5 bases, J shed 2 bases, and the junction held 5 bases outside the gene matches. This CDR3 is built from 15 residues.